These 17 T cell receptor beta chains came from one sample sequenced in a study of vaccination effects on CD4 cells after COVID-19. Antigens for these TCRs are unknown. Under the ViraFEST assay, PBMC were stimulated with viral peptide pools so that antigen-specific CD4+ T cells expanded. Sequencing was performed afterwards. Upon completion of more than 9 days in culture, CD4+ T cells were isolated. Previously uninfected by SARS-CoV-2, the vaccine recipients also showed negative nucleocapsid antibodies. The repertoire was sequenced with immunoSEQ multiplex PCR; TCRdb's copy has only in-frame clones and lacks some. The data show around 79,000 clones, with about 78% seen just once and roughly 10% held by the top ten. Material: CD4+ T cells from PBMCs cultured with SARS-CoV-2 spike peptides, obtained before COVID-19 vaccination. These receptors came from a human donor who received a COVID-19 vaccine.

J is TRBJ1-5 and V is TRBV5-8, with 9 bases aligning to TRBD1. With V trimmed by 3 bases and J by 7 bases, 8 bases remained unmatched. This CDR3 contains 15 residues. Looked up from germline, CDR1 is SGHTS and CDR2 is YDEGEE. CDR3 amino acids: CASSSGTGTVQPQHF. CDR3 coding DNA: TGTGCCAGCAGCTCCGGGACAGGGACGGTACAGCCCCAGCATTTT.

This chain connects TRBV19 to TRBJ2-3; unclear D gene. This CDR3 contains 12 residues. Per germline, CDR1 LNHDA and CDR2 SQIVND (reference sequence). V lost 1 base and J lost 6, with 5 bases in between. The CDR3 reads CASSIGYDTQYF. The CDR3 DNA follows: TGTGCCAGTAGTATAGGTTATGATACGCAGTATTTT. The whole variable domain, remainder taken from reference TRBV19 and TRBJ2-3, is DGGITQSPKYLFRKEGQNVTLSCEQNLNHDAMYWYRQDPGQGLRLIYYSQIVNDFQKGDIAEGYSVSREKKESFPLTVTSAQKNPTAFYLCASSIGYDTQYFGPGTRLTVL.

The chain uses TRBV6-1 and TRBJ2-3; 10 bases are a match to TRBD1. V lost 3 bases, J lost 8 bases, and 14 bases stayed unmatched. This CDR3 has 17 amino acids. From germline, CDR1 is MNHNS and CDR2 SASEGT. The CDR3 reads CASSDREGQGSVGTQYF. The CDR3 DNA follows: TGTGCCAGCAGTGACCGTGAGGGACAGGGGAGCGTCGGTACGCAGTATTTT.

V and J are TRBV11-2 and TRBJ1-3, with 8 bases identical to TRBD1. Germline V gene lookup returns CDR1 SGHAT and CDR2 FQNNGV. The trim removed 1 base at V and 0 bases at J, leaving 8 bases unmatched. The CDR3 is made up of 18 amino acids. The CDR3 DNA follows: TGTGCCAGCAGCTTAGCCCCCCGAGGACAGGGCTCTGGAAACACCATATATTTT. It encodes CASSLAPRGQGSGNTIYF. Filled out from reference TRBV11-2 and TRBJ1-3, the complete variable domain reads EAGVAQSPRYKIIEKRQSVAFWCNPISGHATLYWYQQILGQGPKLLIQFQNNGVVDDSQLPKDRFSAERLKGVDSTLKIQPAKLEDSAVYLCASSLAPRGQGSGNTIYFGEGSWLTVV.

V gene TRBV4-1 combines with J gene TRBJ2-7, with D perhaps matching TRBD2 (5 bases). Germline V lookup: CDR1 MGHRA, CDR2 YSYEKL. Between the trimmed V and J ends, which lost 1 base and 5 bases, there was a span of 15 bases. The CDR3 is 15 residues long. The CDR3 reads CASSQVGHRADEQYV. Written as DNA, the CDR3 is TGCGCCAGCAGCCAAGTAGGCCACCGAGCGGACGAGCAGTACGTC.

This chain joins TRBV6-6 and TRBJ2-1; D unresolved. Between the trimmed V and J ends, which lost 7 bases and 5 bases, there was a span of 15 bases. The germline gives CDR1 MNHNY, CDR2 SVGAGI (reference sequence). The length of the CDR3 is 14 residues. The CDR3 DNA reads as TGTGCCAGCATCCGATCACAGCTCGACAATGAGCAGTTCTTC. Its translation is CASIRSQLDNEQFF.

The rearrangement links TRBV4-1 to TRBJ2-1; D may be TRBD2 (6 bases). The CDR3 covers 14 residues. The germline CDR1 and CDR2 sequences are MGHRA and YSYEKL. Trimming shortened V by 6 bases and J by 1 base, and 10 bases separated the two germline ends. CDR3 nucleotide sequence: TGCGCCAGCAGGGTGGGGGGTTCCTACAATGAGCAGTTCTTC. Translating gives CASRVGGSYNEQFF.

J is TRBJ1-1 and V is TRBV18, with D tentatively TRBD1 (5 bases). V lost 0 bases and J lost 4, with 9 bases in between. The CDR3 length is 14 residues. CDR1 is KGHSH, CDR2 LQKENI, per germline. The CDR3 region has the DNA TGTGCCAGCTCACCACCGCACAGGACCACTGAAGCTTTCTTT. It is translated as CASSPPHRTTEAFF.

The gene calls are TRBV19 and TRBJ1-1; 11 positions agree with TRBD1. The CDR3 is made up of 13 amino acids. Trimming took 6 bases from V and 6 from J; bases not matched to a gene: 3. Germline V gene lookup returns CDR1 LNHDA and CDR2 SQIVND (reference sequence). The CDR3 reads CASRPGQGAEAFF. The CDR3 DNA reads TGTGCCAGTAGGCCGGGACAGGGGGCTGAAGCTTTCTTT.

The chain employs TRBV10-1 and TRBJ2-5; TRBD2 agrees at 12 bases. The germline CDR1 and CDR2 sequences are WNHNN and SYGVQD (reference sequence). Germline trimming cut 10 bases from V and 1 base from J; bases unmatched to any gene: 7. This CDR3 is built from 15 residues. DNA of the CDR3: TGCGCCACGAAACTAGCGGGGGGACTCCAAGAGACCCAGTACTTC. Translation gives CATKLAGGLQETQYF.

J is TRBJ2-3 and V is TRBV18; 8 positions match TRBD2. Germline V gives CDR1 KGHSH, CDR2 LQKENI. V shed 1 base and J 0 bases; nucleotides not matched to a gene: 9. The CDR3 is made up of 18 amino acids. The CDR3 loop reads CASSPLRGGGLSTDTQYF. The CDR3 DNA sequence: TGTGCCAGCTCACCACTCCGGGGGGGCGGATTGAGCACAGATACGCAGTATTTT.

The rearrangement uses TRBV1 and TRBJ2-3; TRBD2 was called by the table and not checked on the DNA. TRBV1 is marked as a pseudogene. This CDR3 is built from 15 residues. For the CDR3, the DNA is TGCACCAGCAGCCAAGAAGGGACTGTCACAGATACGCAGTATTTT. Translated: CTSSQEGTVTDTQYF.

This chain uses TRBV7-2 with TRBJ1-2; D might be TRBD1 (6 bases). The CDR3 loop spans 14 amino acids. CDR1 SGHTA and CDR2 FQGNSA come from the germline V gene. V was clipped by 0 bases and J by 3 bases, with 8 bases between them. The CDR3 loop is CASSLATGYYGYTF. The CDR3 coding sequence is TGTGCCAGCAGCTTAGCCACAGGGTACTATGGCTACACCTTC.

The rearrangement uses TRBV10-3 and TRBJ2-3; 16 bases line up with TRBD2. Losses at the gene ends were 8 bases for V and 7 bases for J; bases not matched to a gene: 3. From germline, CDR1 is ENHRY and CDR2 SYGVKD. CDR3 length equals 14 residues. The chain's CDR3 is CAIGTSGGAYTQYF. As DNA, the CDR3 is TGTGCCATCGGGACTAGCGGGGGGGCTTATACGCAGTATTTT.

This chain uses TRBV3-1 (or the pseudogene TRBV3-2) with TRBJ1-6; 8 bases match TRBD1. CDR1 and CDR2 (germline): LGHDT, YNNKEL (reference sequence). The ends lost 4 bases at V and 8 bases at J; junction bases unmatched: 4. The CDR3 sequence is 14 residues long. The CDR3 loop reads CASSRSGGDSPLHF. The CDR3 region has the DNA TGTGCCAGCAGCCGGTCAGGGGGCGATTCACCCCTCCACTTT.

The chain uses TRBV4-1 and TRBJ2-6; the D call may be TRBD1 or TRBD2 (5 bases each). Per the germline V gene, CDR1 is MGHRA and CDR2 is YSYEKL. CDR3 length equals 16 residues. Trimming took off 6 bases at V and 0 bases at J, with 12 bases between the two ends. The CDR3 DNA reads as TGCGCCAGCAGAGAAGGGACGGGCTCTGGGGCCAACGTCCTGACTTTC. As protein: CASREGTGSGANVLTF.

The chain links TRBV5-8 to TRBJ2-3; no definite D call. Deletions cut 1 base from V and 2 bases from J, with 11 bases between. There are 15 residues in the CDR3. Germline V gives CDR1 SGHTS, CDR2 YDEGEE. This CDR3 reads CASSLYGGITDTQYF. Here the CDR3 DNA reads TGTGCCAGCAGCTTGTACGGTGGAATCACAGATACGCAGTATTTT.